These 21 T cell receptor beta chains came from one sample sequenced in a study of T cell repertoires in ileal Crohn's disease. Libraries were prepared by immunoSEQ multiplex PCR; TCRdb keeps only in-frame clonotypes and omits some of them. Of more than 10,000 clones listed, approximately 72% are singletons. Time point given: neoterminal ileum biopsy at postoperative endoscopy, about 6 months after surgery. Sequenced: ileal tissue. The receptors were gathered from an adult with Crohn's disease.

The chain couples TRBV7-2 to TRBJ2-5; 10 nucleotides line up with TRBD1. Germline values: CDR1 SGHTA, CDR2 FQGNSA. This CDR3 contains 13 residues. V trimming: 8 bases; J trimming: 3 bases; junction bases outside the gene matches: 3. The CDR3: CASQGQGKETQYF. The CDR3 DNA reads TGTGCCAGCCAGGGACAGGGGAAAGAGACCCAGTACTTC. Full variable domain (rest looked up from reference TRBV7-2 and TRBJ2-5): GAGVSQSPSNKVTEKGKDVELRCDPISGHTALYWYRQSLGQGLEFLIYFQGNSAPDKSGLPSDRFSAERTGGSVSTLTIQRTQQEDSAVYLCASQGQGKETQYFGPGTRLLVL.

The chain couples TRBV6-5 to TRBJ2-7; D perhaps matches TRBD1 (6 bases). CDR3 length: 15 amino acids. Deletions cut 2 bases from V and 5 bases from J, with 16 bases between. Germline assignment: CDR1 MNHEY and CDR2 SVGAGI. CDR3 loop: CASSYTPGTSNEQYF. CDR3 in DNA: TGTGCCAGCAGTTACACCCCCGGGACATCAAACGAGCAGTACTTC.

The chain links TRBV6-1 to TRBJ1-5; 9 nucleotides match TRBD1. The germline V gene has CDR1 MNHNS and CDR2 SASEGT. The CDR3 has 15 amino acids. The ends lost 2 bases at V and 7 bases at J; junction bases unmatched: 6. CDR3 coding DNA: TGTGCCAGCAGTGAACTTGGACAGGGGAACCAGCCCCAGCATTTT. Amino acids: CASSELGQGNQPQHF.

This clone was recorded a few times. The J gene is TRBJ1-5, the V gene TRBV7-9, with 9 bases matching TRBD1. Germline lookup yields CDR1 SEHNR and CDR2 FQNEAQ (reference sequence). The CDR3 has 18 residues. The ends lost 4 bases at V and 2 bases at J; junction bases unmatched: 12. The CDR3 DNA reads TGTGCCAGCAGCTCAGACTCCGGGACAGGGTCAGGCAATCAGCCCCAGCATTTT. It codes for CASSSDSGTGSGNQPQHF.

This chain links TRBV4-1 with TRBJ1-4; D gene uncertain. The CDR3 has 17 residues. Germline CDR1 is MGHRA and CDR2 is YSYEKL. Between the trimmed V and J ends, which lost 6 bases and 0 bases, there was a span of 17 bases. This chain's CDR3 is CASSHWELGATNEKLFF. DNA of the CDR3: TGCGCCAGCAGTCATTGGGAGTTGGGTGCAACTAATGAAAAACTGTTTTTT.

The chain is built from TRBV4-3 and TRBJ2-1; D might be TRBD1 (5 bases). The CDR3 length is 16 residues. Germline-derived CDR1 and CDR2 are LGHNA and YSLEER. The V end lost 3 bases, the J end lost 0 bases, and 12 bases lay between the germline ends. CDR3 sequence reads: CASSHQGVSSYNEQFF. For the CDR3, the DNA is TGCGCCAGCAGCCATCAAGGGGTAAGCTCCTACAATGAGCAGTTCTTC.

The count of this clone is one. The rearrangement joins TRBV12-5 to TRBJ2-7; no clear D. Trimming took off 7 bases at V and 0 bases at J, with 13 bases between the two ends. There are 14 residues in the CDR3. Germline assignment: CDR1 LGHNT and CDR2 FRNRAP. CDR3 sequence: CASVPSGSSYEQYF. In nucleotides, the CDR3 is TGTGCTAGTGTTCCCTCGGGTAGCTCCTACGAGCAGTACTTC.

This clone was recorded only once. The chain carries TRBV27 and TRBJ2-5; TRBD1 agrees at 10 bases. V lost 4 bases, J lost 1 base, and 3 bases stayed unmatched. This CDR3 has 15 residues. The germline CDR1 and CDR2 sequences are MNHEY and SMNVEV (reference sequence). The DNA for the CDR3 is TGTGCCAGCAGTTCCTGGACAGGGGGCCAAGAGACCCAGTACTTC. This gives the protein CASSSWTGGQETQYF.

Here the CDR3 reads CASSLRDRGNQPQHF. The CDR3 DNA reads TGTGCCAGTAGTCTCAGGGATCGGGGGAATCAGCCCCAGCATTTT. V is TRBV19 and J is TRBJ1-5; TRBD1 is a possible D gene (5 bases). V was clipped by 5 bases and J by 4 bases, with 15 bases between them. CDR1 is LNHDA and CDR2 is SQIVND in the germline V gene (reference sequence). The CDR3 has 15 residues.

This clone counts as large. The V call is TRBV2, the J call TRBJ2-2, with 14 positions matching TRBD2. The CDR3 runs 17 residues. CDR1 is SNHLY, CDR2 FYNNEI, per germline. Trimming took 4 bases from V and 3 from J; bases not matched to a gene: 4. CDR3 region: CASSGGTSGGYTGELFF. The CDR3, as DNA: TGTGCCAGCAGTGGGGGGACTAGCGGGGGTTACACCGGGGAGCTGTTTTTT.

This clone has a single count. The rearrangement links TRBV2 to TRBJ1-4, with a tentative D call TRBD1 (5 bases). The V and J ends lost 4 bases and 8 bases respectively, with 14 bases between them. This CDR3 is built from 14 residues. Germline V gene lookup returns CDR1 SNHLY and CDR2 FYNNEI. The DNA of the CDR3 is TGTGCCAGCAGTGGGGGCCTGAACCCCGAAAAACTGTTTTTT. Protein: CASSGGLNPEKLFF.

This clone was seen just once. The CDR3 DNA reads TGTGCCAGCAATTTTGGGACAGCCTCCTACGAGCAGTACTTC. It translates to CASNFGTASYEQYF. The genes are TRBV6-1 and TRBJ2-7; 7 bases are a match to TRBD1. The CDR3 is made up of 14 amino acids. J gave up 0 bases and V 7 bases, and 6 bases lay outside the gene matches. Germline V gene data show CDR1 as MNHNS and CDR2 as SASEGT.

The V call is TRBV6-4, the J call TRBJ2-3, with 8 bases aligning to TRBD1. After removal of 6 bases from V and 6 bases from J, the junction contained 8 bases not matched to a gene. CDR3 size: 14 residues. Germline V gene data show CDR1 as MRHNA and CDR2 as SNTAGT. The CDR3 region has the DNA TGTGCCAGCAGCCTGACAGGGGAATGGGATACGCAGTATTTT. Amino acids: CASSLTGEWDTQYF.

This clone showed up just a few times. J is TRBJ2-2 and V is TRBV30; unclear D gene. Germline V gives CDR1 GTSNPN, CDR2 SVGIG (reference sequence). The CDR3 length is 13 residues. Trimming stripped 4 bases from V and 1 base from J, with 7 bases between. The CDR3, as DNA: TGTGCCTGGAAGTTGCGGAACACCGGGGAGCTGTTTTTT. This translates into CAWKLRNTGELFF. Filled out from reference TRBV30 and TRBJ2-2, the complete variable domain reads SQTIHQWPATLVQPVGSPLSLECTVEGTSNPNLYWYRQAAGRGLQLLFYSVGIGQISSEVPQNLSASRPQDRQFILSSKKLLLSDSGFYLCAWKLRNTGELFFGEGSRLTVL.

CDR3 nucleotide sequence: TGTGCCAGCAGCCGGACTGCTGATAATGAAAAACTGTTTTTT. It translates to CASSRTADNEKLFF. V and J are TRBV6-4 and TRBJ1-4; D is unclear. Deletions cut 6 bases from V and 4 bases from J, with 12 bases between. CDR3 length: 14 residues. Germline V gene sequence: CDR1 MRHNA, CDR2 SNTAGT.

The chain joins TRBV11-2 to TRBJ1-1, with D possibly TRBD1 on 6 matching bases. Trimming left V 1 base short and J 2 bases short, with 20 bases between. The CDR3 has 18 amino acids. CDR1 SGHAT and CDR2 FQNNGV come from the germline V gene. CDR3 region: CASSLARMKDSPNTEAFF. The CDR3 coding sequence is TGTGCCAGCAGCTTAGCCCGGATGAAGGACAGCCCCAACACTGAAGCTTTCTTT.

V usage is TRBV7-2 and J usage is TRBJ1-5, with no clear D. Germline V gives CDR1 SGHTA, CDR2 FQGNSA. V lost 0 bases and J 7 bases, leaving 7 bases between the germline ends. This CDR3 is built from 13 residues. The CDR3 here is CASSLAEFQPQHF. DNA for the CDR3: TGTGCCAGCAGCTTAGCGGAGTTCCAGCCCCAGCATTTT.

The chain couples TRBV27 to TRBJ2-5; a possible D gene is TRBD2 (5 bases). Between the trimmed V and J ends, which lost 5 bases and 0 bases, there was a span of 13 bases. The CDR3 is made up of 15 amino acids. Germline-derived CDR1 and CDR2 are MNHEY and SMNVEV (reference sequence). Here the CDR3 reads CASSKSGAHQETQYF. CDR3 sequence (DNA): TGTGCCAGCAGTAAGAGCGGAGCCCACCAAGAGACCCAGTACTTC.

The chain has TRBV7-2 and TRBJ1-2, with D unclear. Germline CDR1 and CDR2: SGHTA and FQGNSA. V dropped 3 bases and J dropped 3 bases, with 14 bases sitting between them. The CDR3 is 15 amino acids. Here the CDR3 DNA reads TGTGCCAGCAGCTTCTACACGGGTCTAGACTATGGCTACACCTTC. Encoded protein: CASSFYTGLDYGYTF.

This chain joins TRBV28 and TRBJ1-1; D is unclear. CDR3 length: 13 residues. Germline CDR1 is MDHEN and CDR2 is SYDVKM. Trimming pared 8 bases from V and 3 bases from J, leaving 13 bases between. The CDR3 DNA sequence: TGTGCCAGCCGATATCCGGAGTACACTGAAGCTTTCTTT. Encoded protein: CASRYPEYTEAFF.

The rearrangement joins TRBV11-2 to TRBJ2-1, with a possible D match to TRBD2 (5 bases). The CDR3 consists of 13 residues. V was pared by 4 bases and J by 7 bases, with 11 bases between. CDR1 and CDR2 (germline): SGHAT, FQNNGV. DNA of the CDR3: TGTGCCAGCAGCTCCCAACTAGAGAATGAGCAGTTCTTC. It yields the protein CASSSQLENEQFF.